This TCR beta chain was captured in a study of T cell clonality in common variable immunodeficiency. Sequencing input was equivalent genomic DNA from CVID and controls. TCRdb keeps only in-frame clones here, not all; method: immunoSEQ multiplex PCR. The record shows tens of thousands of clones for this sample, with no singletons present. Study results and limitations: Patient heterogeneity in the CVID cohort limited correlations between repertoire features and clinical complications. CVID subjects showed higher TCRbeta clonality than healthy controls.

This clone was counted many times. Its antigen is currently unknown. The read comes to an end 3 residues before the CDR3 does, leaving the germline J gene to fill in the end. In germline, CDR1 is MNHEY, CDR2 SVGEGT. Trimming took 5 bases from V and 6 from J; bases not matched to a gene: 11. The CDR3 loop spans 16 amino acids. This clonotype was sampled from a person between 18 and 69 years old in good health. The sequencing input was peripheral blood mononuclear cells. The chain couples TRBV6-2 or TRBV6-3 to TRBJ2-3; 10 bases map to TRBD2. The CDR3 sequence: CASSHGLAAQGDTQYF. The sequenced part of the CDR3 DNA is TGTGCCAGCAGTCACGGACTAGCGGCCCAGGGCGATACG.